This TCR beta chain is from a study of cytomegalovirus exposure and HLA in healthy donors. Overall study context: Earlier findings included about 120 million unique TCR beta sequences obtained from about 180 million T cells.

Per the germline V gene, CDR1 is SGHTS and CDR2 is YDEGEE. The CDR3 spans 15 residues. V shed 0 bases, J shed 3 bases, and the junction held 4 bases outside the gene matches. Vbeta (60) and Jbeta (13) primers were used in the PCR. The data were produced by immunoSEQ multiplex PCR, yet TCRdb's version contains in-frame clones alone and is incomplete. The data contain some 130,000 clones, around 87% of them seen just once; the ten biggest clones take up under 6.5%. The material sequenced was PBMCs. The sequence was obtained from a woman in her twenties or thirties in good health and CMV-seronegative. The chain is built from TRBV5-8 and TRBJ2-7; 9 nucleotides match TRBD2. The CDR3 DNA follows: TGTGCCAGCAGCTTGGCTAGCGGGGTCCTCTACGAGCAGTACTTC. Its translation is CASSLASGVLYEQYF. The full variable domain, in which reference TRBV5-8 and TRBJ2-7 provide the parts outside the CDR3, is EAGVTQSPTHLIKTRGQQATLRCSPISGHTSVYWYQQALGLGLQFLLWYDEGEERNRGNFPPRFSGRQFPNYSSELNVNALELEDSALYLCASSLASGVLYEQYFGPGTRLTVT.